The present T cell receptor (beta chain) was sequenced within a study of blood T cell repertoires in COVID-19. V was pared by 4 bases and J by 0 bases, with 7 bases of the junction left unmatched. CDR1 is LNHDA and CDR2 is SQIVND in the germline V gene (reference sequence). There are 16 residues in the CDR3. Assay: immunoSEQ multiplex PCR; the TCRdb copy retains only in-frame clones and omits some. The sample carries more than 200,000 clones, about 80% recorded once. The chain is built from TRBV19 and TRBJ1-2; 8 bases align to TRBD1. The specimen was peripheral blood. The source of this sequence is a man of 80 years or more with acute or convalescent COVID-19. CDR3 in DNA: TGTGCCAGTAGTACGACAGGGGCCCTAGCTAACTATGGCTACACCTTC. Its protein product is CASSTTGALANYGYTF. The whole variable domain, remainder taken from reference TRBV19 and TRBJ1-2, is DGGITQSPKYLFRKEGQNVTLSCEQNLNHDAMYWYRQDPGQGLRLIYYSQIVNDFQKGDIAEGYSVSREKKESFPLTVTSAQKNPTAFYLCASSTTGALANYGYTFGSGTRLTVV.